The 32 T cell receptor beta chains listed next were all sequenced from one sample in a study of cytomegalovirus exposure and HLA in healthy donors. PCR was performed using 60 Vbeta and 13 Jbeta primers. The repertoire was sequenced with immunoSEQ multiplex PCR; TCRdb's copy has only in-frame clones and lacks some. The sample records roughly 140,000 clones, around 74% being singletons. Sequences were obtained from PBMCs. Receptor source: a young man in good health and CMV-seronegative.

The chain has TRBV13 and TRBJ2-2; 10 nucleotides agree with TRBD1. With V trimmed by 1 base and J by 6 bases, 8 bases remained unmatched. The CDR3 extends over 17 amino acids. Looked up from germline, CDR1 is PRHDT and CDR2 is FYEKMQ (reference sequence). Here the CDR3 DNA reads TGTGCCAGCAGCTTAGTGATGTGGGACAGGGGACCCGGGGAGCTGTTTTTT. As protein: CASSLVMWDRGPGELFF.

The chain links TRBV19 to TRBJ2-2; possibly TRBD2 for D (6 bases). The germline V and J ends were trimmed by 6 bases and 4 bases, with 18 bases remaining between them. Germline assignment: CDR1 LNHDA and CDR2 SQIVND (reference sequence). CDR3 length: 16 amino acids. The CDR3: CASRLRLGISTGELFF. In DNA, the CDR3 is TGTGCCAGTAGACTTCGACTAGGTATTTCCACCGGGGAGCTGTTTTTT.

The rearrangement uses TRBV15 and TRBJ2-7; no firm D call. With 0 bases removed from V and 2 bases from J, the gap between germline ends came to 11 bases. Germline V gene sequence: CDR1 LNHNV, CDR2 YYDKDF (reference sequence). The CDR3 has 15 amino acids. The CDR3 nucleotides read TGTGCCACCAGCAGAGAAAGCGATCCGCCCTACGAGCAGTACTTC. It yields the protein CATSRESDPPYEQYF. The full variable domain, with the rest looked up from reference TRBV15 and TRBJ2-7, is DAMVIQNPRYQVTQFGKPVTLSCSQTLNHNVMYWYQQKSSQAPKLLFHYYDKDFNNEADTPDNFQSRRPNTSFCFLDIRSPGLGDTAMYLCATSRESDPPYEQYFGPGTRLTVT.

This rearrangement joins TRBV5-1 to TRBJ2-2; 7 nucleotides line up with TRBD2. The CDR3 covers 15 residues. Germline V lookup: CDR1 SGHRS, CDR2 YFSETQ. J was trimmed by 4 bases and V by 1 base; bases with no gene match: 4. The CDR3 loop reads CASSLPTSSTGELFF. In DNA, the CDR3 is TGCGCCAGCAGCTTGCCGACTAGCAGCACCGGGGAGCTGTTTTTT.

J is TRBJ2-1 and V is TRBV2; possible D gene TRBD2, 5 bases. V was pared by 3 bases and J by 10 bases, with 19 bases between. The germline V gene has CDR1 SNHLY and CDR2 FYNNEI. The CDR3 is made up of 15 amino acids. The CDR3 sequence: CASSESPASSGEQFF. DNA of the CDR3: TGTGCCAGCAGTGAGTCCCCCGCTAGCTCGGGGGAGCAGTTCTTC.

The chain carries TRBV5-1 and TRBJ1-2; tentatively, D is TRBD1 (5 bases). Germline V gives CDR1 SGHRS, CDR2 YFSETQ. The CDR3 totals 15 residues. Trimming removed 4 bases at V and 6 bases at J, with 19 bases between. CDR3 region: CASSQGATDLHGYTF. CDR3 DNA: TGCGCCAGCAGCCAGGGCGCGACAGATTTGCATGGCTACACCTTC.

The chain is built from TRBV29-1 and TRBJ1-1; no definite D call. CDR1 is SQVTM and CDR2 is ANQGSEA in the germline V gene. The CDR3 totals 13 residues. V was clipped by 5 bases and J by 0 bases, with 10 bases between them. CDR3 region: CSVFDNLNTEAFF. The DNA for the CDR3 is TGCAGCGTTTTCGACAACTTGAACACTGAAGCTTTCTTT.

The chain joins TRBV6-6 to TRBJ1-2; D perhaps matches TRBD1 (5 bases). CDR3 length: 16 amino acids. The germline V and J ends were trimmed by 6 bases and 4 bases, with 21 bases remaining between them. The germline V gene encodes CDR1 MNHNY and CDR2 SVGAGI (reference sequence). This chain's CDR3 is CASSPPPSTVFYGYTF. The CDR3 region has the DNA TGTGCCAGCAGCCCACCGCCCTCGACAGTTTTCTATGGCTACACCTTC.

This clone was observed a single time. V gene TRBV6-1 combines with J gene TRBJ1-3, with a weak D call TRBD1 (6 bases). Germline V CDR1 and CDR2: MNHNS, SASEGT. Trimming removed 11 bases from V and 8 bases from J, with 22 bases in between. This CDR3 has 14 residues. For the CDR3, the DNA is TGTGCCGGGGGCAGGGGCCCAAAGGGGGACACCATATATTTT. Protein product: CAGGRGPKGDTIYF.

This clone appeared a single time. The chain links TRBV19 to TRBJ2-5; TRBD2 matches at 9 bases. J lost 5 bases, V lost 8 bases, and 9 bases had no gene match. This CDR3 comprises 14 residues. Germline V gene lookup returns CDR1 LNHDA and CDR2 SQIVND (reference sequence). The CDR3 coding sequence is TGTGCCAGTCAGGCTAGCGGGACGGATGAGACCCAGTACTTC. Its protein product is CASQASGTDETQYF.

The gene calls are TRBV25-1 and TRBJ1-4; perhaps TRBD1 as D (5 bases). This CDR3 is 13 amino acids long. Looked up from germline, CDR1 is MGHDK and CDR2 is SYGVNS. In nucleotides, the CDR3 is TGTGCTAGTAACCGGGGGAATGACGAAAAACTGTTTTTT. It codes for CASNRGNDEKLFF. Full variable domain (outside the CDR3, taken from reference TRBV25-1 and TRBJ1-4): EADIYQTPRYLVIGTGKKITLECSQTMGHDKMYWYQQDPGMELHLIHYSYGVNSTEKGDLSSESTVSRIRTEHFPLTLESARPSHTSQYLCASNRGNDEKLFFGSGTQLSVL.

This clone was found once. CDR3 bases: TGTGCCAGCAGCCCTGACAGGGCTTATAATTCACCCCTCCACTTT. Protein sequence: CASSPDRAYNSPLHF. The chain recombines TRBV5-6 with TRBJ1-6; 7 bases map to TRBD1. This CDR3 comprises 15 residues. The V gene end was trimmed by 4 bases and the J gene end by 4 bases; junction bases not matched to a gene: 5. The germline V gene has CDR1 SGHDT and CDR2 YYEEEE. Drawing the rest from reference TRBV5-6 and TRBJ1-6, the complete variable domain is DAGVTQSPTHLIKTRGQQVTLRCSPKSGHDTVSWYQQALGQGPQFIFQYYEEEERQRGNFPDRFSGHQFPNYSSELNVNALLLGDSALYLCASSPDRAYNSPLHFGNGTRLTVT.

This clone was counted between two and nine times. The rearrangement joins TRBV7-6 to TRBJ2-1; 8 nucleotides align to TRBD2. The junction had 4 bases not matched to a gene; V was cut back by 0 bases and J by 12 bases. Germline CDR1 reads SGHVS; CDR2 reads FNYEAQ. The CDR3 loop spans 13 amino acids. The CDR3: CASSLALTSGQFF. Here the CDR3 DNA reads TGTGCCAGCAGCTTAGCGCTTACTAGCGGGCAGTTCTTC.

The rearrangement links TRBV5-4 to TRBJ1-2; TRBD1 matches 11 bases. This CDR3 spans 15 amino acids. Trimming removed 0 bases from V and 5 bases from J; junction bases left unmatched: 3. The V gene's germline CDR1 is SGHNT and CDR2 YYREEE (reference sequence). The CDR3 loop is CASSLGGQGEYGYTF. The CDR3 bases are TGTGCCAGCAGCTTGGGGGGACAGGGGGAATATGGCTACACCTTC.

The rearrangement joins TRBV19 to TRBJ2-4; the match to TRBD2 covers 8 bases. Unmatched junction bases numbered 11, after V lost 7 bases and J lost 6 bases. The CDR3 contains 15 residues. In germline, CDR1 is LNHDA, CDR2 SQIVND (reference sequence). In DNA form, the CDR3 reads TGTGCCAGTAACTCCCCGGGAGGGCCGGGAAACATTCAGTACTTC. Protein: CASNSPGGPGNIQYF.

The chain combines TRBV6-1 with TRBJ1-6; no reliable D call. The germline gives CDR1 MNHNS, CDR2 SASEGT. V lost 2 bases and J 10 bases, leaving 15 bases between the germline ends. This CDR3 is 15 amino acids long. CDR3 residues: CASSESLRYHSPLHF. CDR3 nucleotide sequence: TGTGCCAGCAGTGAAAGTCTGCGATATCACTCACCCCTCCACTTT.

A single count supports this clone. CDR3 protein: CAISFTGGGLAGYTF. The CDR3 DNA reads TGTGCCATCAGTTTTACAGGGGGGGGGCTTGCTGGCTACACCTTC. The gene calls are TRBV10-3 and TRBJ1-2; 8 bases map to TRBD1. This CDR3 region has 15 residues. J was trimmed by 7 bases and V by 5 bases; bases with no gene match: 12. Germline V gene lookup returns CDR1 ENHRY and CDR2 SYGVKD.

This clone has only a few counts. The chain employs TRBV7-8 and TRBJ2-7, with a weak D call TRBD1 (6 bases). Germline V CDR1 and CDR2: SGHVS, FQNEAQ. Trimming cost V 5 bases and J 3 bases, with 11 bases left between them. The CDR3 is 13 residues long. CDR3 protein: CASSPGQHYEQYF. CDR3 sequence (DNA): TGTGCCAGCAGCCCCGGACAGCACTACGAGCAGTACTTC.

This chain joins TRBV7-9 and TRBJ1-5; D may be TRBD1 (6 bases). Germline V gene data show CDR1 as SEHNR and CDR2 as FQNEAQ (reference sequence). The CDR3 is 13 residues long. Trimming took off 5 bases at V and 5 bases at J, with 10 bases between the two ends. CDR3 DNA sequence: TGTGCCAGCAGCCTTGAGGGGGATCAGCCCCAGCATTTT. Translated: CASSLEGDQPQHF. The whole variable domain, filled in from reference TRBV7-9 and TRBJ1-5, reads DTGVSQNPRHKITKRGQNVTFRCDPISEHNRLYWYRQTLGQGPEFLTYFQNEAQLEKSRLLSDRFSAERPKGSFSTLEIQRTEQGDSAMYLCASSLEGDQPQHFGDGTRLSIL.

The CDR3, as DNA: TGTGCCAGCAGCCCCGCCAGGGAAGATACGCAGTATTTT. Translated: CASSPAREDTQYF. The rearrangement joins TRBV5-4 to TRBJ2-3, with D perhaps TRBD1 (5 bases). This CDR3 has 13 residues. V was pared by 4 bases and J by 5 bases, with 11 bases between. Germline loops: CDR1 SGHNT, CDR2 YYREEE (reference sequence).

This sequence joins TRBV10-1 and TRBJ2-1, with 9 bases matching TRBD1. Trimming removed 6 bases from V and 7 bases from J; junction bases left unmatched: 7. This CDR3 region has 14 residues. Germline V lookup: CDR1 WNHNN, CDR2 SYGVQD (reference sequence). The DNA of the CDR3 is TGCGCCAGCAGCCCCGGGACAGGGTTAAATGAGCAGTTCTTC. Its translation: CASSPGTGLNEQFF.

Only a few counts were recorded for this clone. J is TRBJ1-5 and V is TRBV4-3; 10 bases match TRBD1. The ends lost 0 bases at V and 9 bases at J; junction bases unmatched: 11. The CDR3 is 17 amino acids. Germline CDR1 is LGHNA and CDR2 is YSLEER. CDR3 protein: CASSQDYGTGAGSPQHF. The CDR3, as DNA: TGCGCCAGCAGCCAAGATTATGGGACAGGGGCAGGGTCGCCCCAGCATTTT.

This clone was counted once. The chain uses TRBV19 and TRBJ2-5; tentatively, D is TRBD2 (6 bases). CDR1 and CDR2 (germline): LNHDA, SQIVND (reference sequence). Trimming stripped 8 bases from V and 5 bases from J, with 18 bases between. The CDR3 covers 14 residues. This CDR3 is CASGWLGAGETQYF. The CDR3 DNA sequence: TGTGCCAGTGGCTGGCTAGGGGCGGGGGAGACCCAGTACTTC.

The chain carries TRBV27 and TRBJ2-7, with D unclear. This CDR3 comprises 16 residues. Trimming took 8 bases from V and 3 from J, leaving 23 bases between them. In germline, CDR1 is MNHEY, CDR2 SMNVEV (reference sequence). The CDR3 DNA follows: TGTGCCAGCGGATCCCCAACCCGACTTAAGAACTACGAGCAGTACTTC. Translating it yields CASGSPTRLKNYEQYF.

The gene calls are TRBV19 and TRBJ2-7, with 13 bases fitting TRBD2. The CDR3 sequence is 15 residues long. The trim removed 9 bases at V and 7 bases at J, leaving 12 bases unmatched. Germline values: CDR1 LNHDA, CDR2 SQIVND (reference sequence). CDR3 sequence: CASGAGLAGEGEQYF. CDR3 DNA: TGTGCCAGCGGGGCAGGACTAGCGGGAGAGGGTGAGCAGTACTTC.

V gene TRBV4-3 combines with J gene TRBJ1-4, with D perhaps TRBD1 (5 bases). The CDR3 runs to 15 residues. Trimming shortened V by 0 bases and J by 4 bases, and 9 bases separated the two germline ends. Germline V gene lookup returns CDR1 LGHNA and CDR2 YSLEER. The CDR3 sequence: CASSQEHRFNEKLFF. The DNA for the CDR3 is TGCGCCAGCAGCCAAGAACACAGGTTTAATGAAAAACTGTTTTTT.

The V and J genes are TRBV27 and TRBJ2-7; 11 positions match TRBD2. Germline CDR1 and CDR2: MNHEY and SMNVEV (reference sequence). The CDR3 runs 15 residues. Germline trimming cut 6 bases from V and 2 bases from J; bases unmatched to any gene: 6. As DNA, the CDR3 is TGTGCCAGCAGCCGTTCACTAGCGGGGGCCTACGAGCAGTACTTC. It is translated as CASSRSLAGAYEQYF.

The V gene is TRBV5-6, the J gene TRBJ1-4; D is unclear. CDR3 size: 15 residues. Germline V gene sequence: CDR1 SGHDT, CDR2 YYEEEE. The ends were cut back, 4 bases at V and 5 bases at J, with 15 bases in the middle. The DNA of the CDR3 is TGTGCCAGCAGCCCGGGGAACAGTTTGAATGAAAAACTGTTTTTT. The encoded protein is CASSPGNSLNEKLFF.

The rearrangement uses TRBV7-2 and TRBJ1-5; 7 bases align to TRBD1. After removal of 5 bases from V and 6 bases from J, the junction contained 7 bases not matched to a gene. CDR3 size: 14 residues. CDR1 SGHTA and CDR2 FQGNSA come from the germline V gene. The CDR3 nucleotides are TGTGCCAGCAGCCATGGGACAGAGGGTCAGCCCCAGCATTTT. Encoded protein: CASSHGTEGQPQHF.

This clone was seen a few times. The genes are TRBV10-2 and TRBJ1-5, with D maybe TRBD1 (6 bases). Per the germline V gene, CDR1 is WSHSY and CDR2 is SAAADI. This CDR3 region has 14 residues. The V end was cut by 8 bases, the J end by 4 bases, with 15 bases between. The CDR3 reads CASGGYRDNQPQHF. The DNA for the CDR3 is TGCGCCAGCGGAGGTTACAGGGATAATCAGCCCCAGCATTTT.

The chain joins TRBV5-1 to TRBJ1-5; 8 bases line up with TRBD1. Germline lookup yields CDR1 SGHRS and CDR2 YFSETQ. CDR3 length: 15 amino acids. V was pared by 3 bases and J by 2 bases, with 4 bases of the junction left unmatched. For the CDR3, the DNA is TGCGCCAGCAGCTCAGGGGGCTCGGGCAATCAGCCCCAGCATTTT. It is translated as CASSSGGSGNQPQHF.

As to this clone: Distinct nucleotide sequences in the sample also encode this CDR3. The chain employs TRBV15 and TRBJ1-2, with 8 bases matching TRBD1. CDR1 and CDR2 (germline): LNHNV, YYDKDF (reference sequence). V shed 0 bases and J 5 bases; nucleotides not matched to a gene: 2. The CDR3 contains 14 residues. DNA for the CDR3: TGTGCCACCAGCAGAGACAGGGGGCTGTATGGCTACACCTTC. Protein sequence: CATSRDRGLYGYTF.